This T cell receptor beta chain was retrieved from a study of OX40 agonist ivuxolimab in advanced cancers. Study conclusions and caveats: In a subset of nonresponders, normalized T-cell clonal expansion was also low.

In the case of this clone: Its antigen is as yet unknown.

Per germline, CDR1 MNHEY and CDR2 SMNVEV (reference sequence). CDR3 length equals 15 residues. Unmatched junction bases numbered 6, after V lost 5 bases and J lost 8 bases. Only in-frame clones appear in the TCRdb table, and some are missing; sequencing was by immunoSEQ multiplex PCR. Among nearly 95,000 clones listed, around 94% were seen once. The TCR originated in an adult with an advanced solid tumor such as melanoma, head and neck, liver or kidney cancer. The source was CD4+ or CD8+ T cells sorted from blood, collected in a trial of the OX40 agonist ivuxolimab. This chain links TRBV27 with TRBJ2-1, with TRBD2 identical over 13 bases. CDR3 nucleotides: TGTGCCAGCAGTGCGCCGGGACTAGCGGGATATGAGCAGTTCTTC. As protein: CASSAPGLAGYEQFF.